These 14 T cell receptor beta chains were all obtained from the same sample, sequenced in a study of cytomegalovirus exposure and HLA in healthy donors. PCR amplification relied on 60 Vbeta primers (plus 13 Jbeta primers). The repertoire was sequenced with immunoSEQ multiplex PCR; TCRdb's copy has only in-frame clones and lacks some. The sample carries roughly 130,000 clones, 65% to 90% recorded once. Sequencing input: PBMCs. These TCRs come from a girl aged 2 to 10 in good health and CMV-seronegative.

This clone was recorded a few times. This chain connects TRBV4-3 to TRBJ2-3; D gene ambiguous. CDR1 and CDR2 from the germline V gene are LGHNA and YSLEER. CDR3 length equals 14 residues. Trimming took 0 bases from V and 4 from J, leaving 8 bases between them. The CDR3 DNA reads TGCGCCAGCAGCCAAGATTATTTCGCAGATACGCAGTATTTT. It codes for CASSQDYFADTQYF.

This clone was counted once. The chain combines TRBV5-1 with TRBJ2-7; tentatively, D is TRBD2 (6 bases). Trimming cost V 4 bases and J 3 bases, with 14 bases left between them. This CDR3 region has 14 residues. Germline V gene lookup returns CDR1 SGHRS and CDR2 YFSETQ. The CDR3 is CASSRDSTNYEQYF. Written as DNA, the CDR3 is TGCGCCAGCAGCAGGGACTCAACAAACTACGAGCAGTACTTC.

This clone appeared a few times. Germline and junction disagree at one end, which may indicate a read error. The V call is TRBV6-1, the J call TRBJ2-6, with D possibly matching TRBD2 (6 bases). Germline V gene data show CDR1 as MNHNS and CDR2 as SASEGT. The CDR3 covers 15 residues. The CDR3: CASSDSGTGANALTF. CDR3 DNA: TGTGCCAGCAGTGATTCAGGGACTGGGGCCAACGCCCTGACTTTC.

The V gene is TRBV7-2, the J gene TRBJ1-2, with D possibly TRBD1 on 6 matching bases. Germline lookup yields CDR1 SGHTA and CDR2 FQGNSA. V was clipped by 1 base and J by 5 bases, with 17 bases between them. The CDR3 covers 16 residues. This CDR3 is CASSLDGGLRSYGYTF. CDR3 DNA: TGTGCCAGCAGCTTAGATGGGGGCCTTAGGTCTTATGGCTACACCTTC. The full variable domain, its missing parts supplied by reference TRBV7-2 and TRBJ1-2, is GAGVSQSPSNKVTEKGKDVELRCDPISGHTALYWYRQSLGQGLEFLIYFQGNSAPDKSGLPSDRFSAERTGGSVSTLTIQRTQQEDSAVYLCASSLDGGLRSYGYTFGSGTRLTVV.

The chain is built from TRBV19 and TRBJ1-5, with 10 bases lining up with TRBD1. With V trimmed by 5 bases and J by 2 bases, 6 bases remained unmatched. The V gene's germline CDR1 is LNHDA and CDR2 SQIVND (reference sequence). CDR3 size: 16 residues. CDR3 amino acids: CASSLTGTGGNQPQHF. The DNA of the CDR3 is TGTGCCAGTAGTCTGACCGGGACAGGGGGCAATCAGCCCCAGCATTTT.

The chain has TRBV11-2 and TRBJ1-2; D not certain. Looked up from germline, CDR1 is SGHAT and CDR2 is FQNNGV. The V gene lost 0 bases and the J gene lost 4 bases, with 12 bases spanning the gap. This CDR3 region has 15 residues. As DNA, the CDR3 is TGTGCCAGCAGCTTAGATCAGAAACAGTCCTATGGCTACACCTTC. Translated, it gives CASSLDQKQSYGYTF.

This chain joins TRBV7-9 and TRBJ1-2; no clear D gene. The CDR3 covers 14 residues. In germline, CDR1 is SEHNR, CDR2 FQNEAQ (reference sequence). The V and J ends lost 1 base and 4 bases respectively, with 10 bases between them. This chain's CDR3 is CASSLEYSRYGYTF. DNA for the CDR3: TGTGCCAGCAGCTTAGAGTACAGCCGCTATGGCTACACCTTC.

J is TRBJ2-7 and V is TRBV6-6, with D uncertain. Germline CDR1 and CDR2: MNHNY and SVGAGI (reference sequence). The CDR3 loop spans 12 amino acids. The V gene lost 2 bases and the J gene lost 4 bases, with 6 bases spanning the gap. In DNA, the CDR3 is TGTGCCAGCAGTTACGGAGAATACGAGCAGTACTTC. Translation gives CASSYGEYEQYF.

The chain joins TRBV9 to TRBJ2-1, with 9 bases lining up with TRBD2. CDR1 SGDLS and CDR2 YYNGEE come from the germline V gene. The trim removed 3 bases at V and 6 bases at J, leaving 7 bases unmatched. This CDR3 has 15 amino acids. DNA for the CDR3: TGTGCCAGCAGCGGTCTAGCGGGGCGCAGCAATGAGCAGTTCTTC. As protein: CASSGLAGRSNEQFF.

The rearrangement uses TRBV7-8 and TRBJ2-1, with 7 bases fitting TRBD1. V was clipped by 5 bases and J by 3 bases; unmatched bases: 4. CDR1 and CDR2 (germline): SGHVS, FQNEAQ. CDR3 length equals 14 residues. This chain's CDR3 is CASSLDRSYNEQFF. The CDR3 region has the DNA TGTGCCAGCAGCCTGGACAGGAGCTACAATGAGCAGTTCTTC.

The gene calls are TRBV4-3 and TRBJ2-3; TRBD2 agrees at 13 bases. The V gene's germline CDR1 is LGHNA and CDR2 YSLEER. The CDR3 loop spans 15 amino acids. V shed 3 bases, J shed 6 bases, and the junction held 3 bases outside the gene matches. This chain's CDR3 is CASSQRLAGGDTQYF. CDR3 nucleotide sequence: TGCGCCAGCAGCCAGCGACTAGCGGGGGGTGATACGCAGTATTTT.

V and J are TRBV30 and TRBJ2-7; D perhaps matches TRBD2 (5 bases). CDR3 length: 11 amino acids. V was clipped by 0 bases and J by 6 bases, with 6 bases between them. From germline, CDR1 is GTSNPN and CDR2 SVGIG (reference sequence). The CDR3 reads CAWSVGVEQYF. The CDR3 DNA follows: TGTGCCTGGAGTGTCGGGGTCGAGCAGTACTTC.

For this clone: In the same sample, other DNA sequences code for this CDR3. The chain links TRBV5-1 to TRBJ1-1; TRBD1 matches 7 bases. Germline CDR1 SGHRS, CDR2 YFSETQ. The CDR3 extends over 14 amino acids. V was clipped by 0 bases and J by 5 bases; unmatched bases: 4. CDR3 region: CASSLVGGETEAFF. The CDR3 DNA is TGCGCCAGCAGCTTGGTAGGGGGCGAAACTGAAGCTTTCTTT.

This clone appeared a single time. This chain links TRBV5-1 with TRBJ2-3, with D possibly TRBD1 on 5 matching bases. The germline V gene has CDR1 SGHRS and CDR2 YFSETQ. The CDR3 totals 16 residues. V lost 0 bases and J lost 5, with 16 bases in between. The CDR3 DNA sequence: TGCGCCAGCAGCTTGGTTGGGGCCGACTGGGGAGATACGCAGTATTTT. It is translated as CASSLVGADWGDTQYF.